Listed below are T cell receptor beta chains from one sample, sequenced in a study of spatial heterogeneity in lung cancer. TCRdb reanalysed the 5' RACE reads using MiXCR and keeps one entry per CDR3 protein. The sample has thousands of distinct CDR3 sequences, about 8.4% seen once. The material sequenced was lung tumor tissue, taken at surgery. These receptors were taken from a female donor with early-stage non-small cell lung cancer. Both conserved end residues are part of each CDR3. The D gene is left open where the match is weak. Clone size is shown for a subset of rows, as once, few, many or a class of expanded clone.

J | size | V | D | DNA | CDR3
TRBJ2-5 | NA | TRBV2 | NA | TGTGCCAGCAGTAACACGAGAGAGACCCAGTACTTC | CASSNTRETQYF
TRBJ2-3 | NA | TRBV4-3 | TRBD2 | TGCGCCAGCAGCCCTGGACTAGCGGGAGGGCCGGATACGCAGTATTTT | CASSPGLAGGPDTQYF
TRBJ1-2 | NA | TRBV4-1 | NA | TGCGCCAGCAGTCAGACAGCGAAATATGGCTACACCTTC | CASSQTAKYGYTF
TRBJ2-1 | many | TRBV28 | TRBD2 | TGTGCCAGCAGTCCATGGCGGGGGACCTCCTACAATGAGCAGTTCTTC | CASSPWRGTSYNEQFF
TRBJ2-3 | few | TRBV11-2 | TRBD2 | TGTGCCAGCAGCTTAGGGGCGGGAGGGATGGATACGCAGTATTTT | CASSLGAGGMDTQYF
TRBJ2-7 | few | TRBV5-6 | NA | TGTGCCAGCAGCTTTTGGGGGAGCTCCTACGAGCAGTACTTC | CASSFWGSSYEQYF
TRBJ2-2 | few | TRBV6-1 | NA | TGTGCCAGCAGTGCGACTAGTGTCGGGGAGCTGTTTTTT | CASSATSVGELFF
TRBJ2-4 | many | TRBV19 | NA | TGTGCCAGTAGTTCCCGGGGCGACTCCCGGGGCTCCATAGCCAAAAACATTCAGTACTTC | CASSSRGDSRGSIAKNIQYF
TRBJ2-5 | NA | TRBV28 | NA | TGTGCCAGCAGTTCCCGATTACAGGGACGGAGAGAGACCCAGTACTTC | CASSSRLQGRRETQYF
TRBJ1-5 | few | TRBV20-1 | NA | TGCAGTGCTAGCTCCCCCACCCTGGGGAGCAATCAGCCCCAGCATTTT | CSASSPTLGSNQPQHF
TRBJ1-6 | medium-sized | TRBV12-3/TRBV12-4 | NA | TGTGCCAGCAGTTTTGGGGGGACCTATAATTCACCCCTCCACTTT | CASSFGGTYNSPLHF
TRBJ1-6 | many | TRBV20-1 | NA | TGCAGTATACACCGGGGCATTTCGGGGCGGACACCCCTCCACTTT | CSIHRGISGRTPLHF
TRBJ2-2 | many | TRBV20-1 | TRBD2 | TGCAGTGCTCGACCACCCCCCGGGGGGATGGGCACCGGGGAGCTGTTTTTT | CSARPPPGGMGTGELFF
TRBJ1-2 | medium-sized | TRBV12-3/TRBV12-4 | NA | TGTGCCAGCAGTCAGGAGAAACCTAACTATGGCTACACCTTC | CASSQEKPNYGYTF
TRBJ1-2 | many | TRBV4-1 | NA | TGCGCCAGCAGCCAAGATAGGTCGGGTGGCTACACCTTC | CASSQDRSGGYTF
TRBJ1-5 | many | TRBV7-8 | NA | TGTGCCAGCAGCTTTGCAGGGCTCAATCAGCCCCAGCATTTT | CASSFAGLNQPQHF
TRBJ2-7 | many | TRBV6-6 | TRBD1 | TGTGCCAGCAGTTCCTATTCGGACAGGGTTACCCACGAGCAGTACTTC | CASSSYSDRVTHEQYF
TRBJ1-1 | medium-sized | TRBV7-2 | NA | TGTGCCAGCAGCTTGGGGGCTAACACTGAAGCTTTCTTT | CASSLGANTEAFF
TRBJ2-3 | many | TRBV5-4 | NA | TGTGCCAGCAGCTTGATTCCTAGCACAGATACGCAGTATTTT | CASSLIPSTDTQYF
TRBJ1-1 | many | TRBV20-1 | NA | TGCAGTGTTCAGCGCGGGACGGTGAACACTGAAGCTTTCTTT | CSVQRGTVNTEAFF
TRBJ2-3 | many | TRBV30 | TRBD2 | TGTGCCTGGAAACTAGCGGGGGTCCGAGATACGCAGTATTTT | CAWKLAGVRDTQYF
TRBJ2-2 | medium-sized | TRBV6-2/TRBV6-3 | NA | TGTGCCAGCAGAATCCTGTCAGGGTTTACCGGGGAGCTGTTTTTT | CASRILSGFTGELFF
TRBJ2-5 | many | TRBV7-3 | TRBD2 | TGTGCCAGCAGCTTAGAGGGCCTAGCGGGCCCCCTGTACTTC | CASSLEGLAGPLYF
TRBJ2-3 | medium-sized | TRBV6-5 | TRBD2 | TGTGCCAGCAGTTACGGGGCGGGGGGGCGGTTAGATACGCAGTATTTT | CASSYGAGGRLDTQYF
TRBJ2-5 | medium-sized | TRBV29-1 | NA | TGCAGCGTTGTGGGGACGGAGGATCAAGAGACCCAGTACTTC | CSVVGTEDQETQYF
TRBJ1-5 | many | TRBV6-1 | NA | TGTGCCAGCAGTACCTACACTTATAGCAATCAGCCCCAGCATTTT | CASSTYTYSNQPQHF
TRBJ2-1 | few | TRBV29-1 | TRBD2 | TGCAGCGTTGAGGGGCTAGCGGGAGCGTCGAGGTACAATGAGCAGTTCTTC | CSVEGLAGASRYNEQFF
TRBJ1-1 | medium-sized | TRBV5-4 | NA | TGTGCCAGCAGCTTGCGACTACCGAACACTGAAGCTTTCTTT | CASSLRLPNTEAFF
TRBJ2-2 | medium-sized | TRBV19 | NA | TGTGCCAGTAGTATAAAGTCTGTGGTGGGGGAGCTGTTTTTT | CASSIKSVVGELFF
TRBJ2-3 | NA | TRBV29-1 | TRBD2 | TGCAGCGTTGAAGATCCACTAGCGGGAGGCGGCACAGATACGCAGTATTTT | CSVEDPLAGGGTDTQYF
TRBJ2-3 | many | TRBV11-3 | NA | TGTGCCAGCAGCTTAGGCGGAGGCAGAGAGACAGATACGCAGTATTTT | CASSLGGGRETDTQYF
TRBJ1-3 | medium-sized | TRBV20-1 | NA | TGCAGTGCTAGTTTTGGAAACACCATATATTTT | CSASFGNTIYF
TRBJ2-3 | many | TRBV5-6 | TRBD2 | TGTGCCAGCAGCGTAGGACTAGGGAGCACAGATACGCAGTATTTT | CASSVGLGSTDTQYF
TRBJ2-3 | few | TRBV7-9 | NA | TGTGCCAGCAGCACCATTGGGGGTCCAGATACGCAGTATTTT | CASSTIGGPDTQYF
TRBJ2-3 | many | TRBV20-1 | NA | TGCAGTGCTGCCGGAAGGGCGCTTGGAGATACGCAGTATTTT | CSAAGRALGDTQYF
TRBJ2-3 | many | TRBV11-2 | NA | TGTGCCAGCAGCTTATTTGGCGGGGGCACAGATACGCAGTATTTT | CASSLFGGGTDTQYF
TRBJ2-7 | NA | TRBV18 | TRBD2 | TGTGCCAGCTCACTTGGAGTAGGGAGGGCCGCCTACGAGCAGTACTTC | CASSLGVGRAAYEQYF
TRBJ2-7 | medium-sized | TRBV2 | NA | TGTGCCAGCTGCTTGGGGTATTACGAGCAGTACTTC | CASCLGYYEQYF
TRBJ1-6 | many | TRBV27 | NA | TGTGCCAGCAGTTTAAGGGGGAATTCACCCCTCCACTTT | CASSLRGNSPLHF
TRBJ2-7 | NA | TRBV25-1 | NA | TGTGCCACCTCTCGAGGGGCGTACGAGCAGTACTTC | CATSRGAYEQYF
TRBJ2-1 | medium-sized | TRBV27 | NA | TGTGCCAGCAGTTTAGGAACGACCAATGAGCAGTTCTTC | CASSLGTTNEQFF
TRBJ2-5 | many | TRBV20-1 | NA | TGCAGTGCTAGATATAGCGGAAATCAAGAGACCCAGTACTTC | CSARYSGNQETQYF
TRBJ1-6 | many | TRBV11-2 | NA | TGTGCCAGCAGCGGCGAGGGGCGGGGAAATTCACCCCTCCACTTT | CASSGEGRGNSPLHF
TRBJ2-3 | medium-sized | TRBV28 | NA | TGTGCCAGCAGTCTCCCCCCCCCGACAGATACGCAGTATTTT | CASSLPPPTDTQYF
TRBJ2-1 | NA | TRBV7-9 | NA | TGTGCCAGCAGCTTAGGGTCGGTCGCTTGGGAGCAGTTCTTC | CASSLGSVAWEQFF
TRBJ2-3 | medium-sized | TRBV20-1 | TRBD2 | TGCAGTGCTTCCCTTACTAGCGCTAGCACAGATACGCAGTATTTT | CSASLTSASTDTQYF
TRBJ1-6 | NA | TRBV6-1 | NA | TGTGCCAGCAGTTCCGGCACCGGGCCAGGAGCCCTCCACTTT | CASSSGTGPGALHF
TRBJ2-3 | NA | TRBV4-1 | TRBD2 | TGCGCCAGCAGCCAAGGGACTAGCGGCGGAGATACGCAGTATTTT | CASSQGTSGGDTQYF
TRBJ2-3 | NA | TRBV5-8 | NA | TGTGCCAGCAGCTCTCGCGCTTCCTTAGGGCCCACAGATACGCAGTATTTT | CASSSRASLGPTDTQYF